This T cell receptor (beta chain) was profiled in a study of T cells in Graves' hyperthyroidism and ophthalmopathy. This clonotype was observed at least ten times. The source material, RNA transcripts, was used to amplify TCR beta CDR3 regions. Using the HTBI primer set, a first-round RT-PCR was run on the TCR CDR3. TCRdb independently ran MiXCR on the multiplex PCR reads; one entry per CDR3 protein. The repertoire consists of a few hundred thousand distinct CDR3 sequences, with 15% to 18% occurring once and the leading ten covering around 7.5%. The study defined stable Graves' hyperthyroidism as no ophthalmopathy progression within 18 months. Not enrolled were patients with uncontrolled infection, other autoimmune disease, pregnancy or lactation. In making diagnoses, clinical symptoms, serum thyroxine and TRAb, thyroid ultrasound and orbital computed tomography were all used. Cells are PBMCs isolated from roughly 10 ml of fresh blood.

The V end was cut by 6 bases, the J end by 3 bases, with 20 bases between. This CDR3 is 16 amino acids long. Germline V gives CDR1 MNHEY, CDR2 SVGEGT. Sequencing was performed on blood. This TCR was recovered from a woman aged 25 to 45 with Graves' hyperthyroidism. This chain uses TRBV6-2 or TRBV6-3 with TRBJ1-2; possibly TRBD1 for D (5 bases). Here the CDR3 DNA reads TGTGCCAGCAGGACCGACAGTTCTTCTACCTACTATGGCTACACCTTC. This sequence encodes CASRTDSSSTYYGYTF.